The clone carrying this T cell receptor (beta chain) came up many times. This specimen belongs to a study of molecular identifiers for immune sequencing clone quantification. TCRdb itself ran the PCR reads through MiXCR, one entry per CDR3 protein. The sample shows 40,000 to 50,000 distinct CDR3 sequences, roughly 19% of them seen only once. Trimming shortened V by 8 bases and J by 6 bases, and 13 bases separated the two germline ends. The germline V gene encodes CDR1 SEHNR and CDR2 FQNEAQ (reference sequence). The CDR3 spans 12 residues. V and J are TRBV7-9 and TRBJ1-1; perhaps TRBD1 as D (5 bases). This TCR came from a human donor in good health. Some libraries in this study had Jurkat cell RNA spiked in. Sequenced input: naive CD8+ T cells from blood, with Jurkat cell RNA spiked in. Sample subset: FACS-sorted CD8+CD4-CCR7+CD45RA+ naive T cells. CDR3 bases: TGTGCCAGCTCCCATCCGGGGGCTGAAGCTTTCTTT. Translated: CASSHPGAEAFF.